This TCR beta chain was observed in a study of shared clonotypes between healthy human individuals. CDR3 length equals 13 residues. The V and J ends lost 2 bases and 3 bases respectively, with 6 bases between them. Per germline, CDR1 SGHNT and CDR2 YENEEA. Produced via immunoSEQ multiplex PCR; TCRdb's table is partial and in-frame only. The sample has hundreds of thousands of clones; around 77% are singletons. The J gene is TRBJ2-3, the V gene TRBV11-3, with unresolved D. The specimen was PBMCs. This clonotype originated in a woman in her thirties or forties in good health. Some clones in this sample may be carry-over from other donors' samples. CDR3 sequence reads: CASSLWGTDTQYF. The CDR3 DNA reads as TGTGCCAGCAGCTTATGGGGTACAGATACGCAGTATTTT.